These 12 T cell receptor beta chains share one sample of origin, sequenced in a study of regulatory T cells in long-lasting Graves disease. Both iRepertoire HTBI primers and Arm-PCR of CDR3 regions were used to build the TCR beta libraries. TCRdb reanalysed the multiplex PCR reads using MiXCR and keeps one entry per CDR3 protein. The table has a few hundred thousand distinct CDR3 sequences, 21% seen once. As to time point: persistent/refractory GD, antithyroid drugs over 5 years with positive TRAb. With RNA extracted from PBMCs as input, the TCR library was made. This material consisted of peripheral blood mononuclear cells (PBMCs), taken when the disease was refractory, from a patient treated with antithyroid drugs. Every receptor here comes from a female donor with Graves disease.

The chain links TRBV7-9 to TRBJ1-2; D gene ambiguous. The CDR3 covers 14 residues. Germline assignment: CDR1 SEHNR and CDR2 FQNEAQ (reference sequence). Trimming took 8 bases from V and 2 from J, leaving 15 bases between them. The CDR3 sequence: CASGISPGNYGYTF. The CDR3 DNA reads as TGTGCCAGCGGGATTTCTCCGGGGAACTATGGCTACACCTTC.

This clonotype was observed at least ten times. The rearrangement links TRBV7-2 to TRBJ1-1; D perhaps matches TRBD1 (5 bases). Germline V gene sequence: CDR1 SGHTA, CDR2 FQGNSA. The V gene lost 5 bases and the J gene lost 1 base, with 14 bases spanning the gap. The CDR3 sequence is 15 residues long. This CDR3 is CASSPEGISNTEAFF. The CDR3 nucleotides are TGTGCCAGCAGCCCCGAGGGGATCTCGAACACTGAAGCTTTCTTT.

About this clonotype: Being one base from a much bigger clone, this may be a read error. The chain links TRBV5-5 to TRBJ2-2, with unresolved D. CDR1 is SGHKS, CDR2 YYEKEE, per germline (reference sequence). This CDR3 has 14 residues. The CDR3 loop is CASISGLNIGELFF. CDR3 bases: TGTGCCAGCATATCTGGGCTTAACATCGGGGAGCTGTTTTTT.

For this clonotype: A much larger clone differs from this one at a single base, so this may be a read error. This rearrangement joins TRBV2 to TRBJ1-1; weak D call: TRBD1 (5 bases). The CDR3 is made up of 12 amino acids. Germline V gives CDR1 SNHLY, CDR2 FYNNEI. CDR3 DNA: TGTGCCAGCACGCCCAGGGTCACTGAATCTTTCTTT. Protein sequence: CASTPRVTESFF.

The gene calls are TRBV6-5 and TRBJ1-6, with 8 bases lining up with TRBD1. The germline CDR1 and CDR2 sequences are MNHEY and SVGAGI. Unmatched junction bases numbered 9, after V lost 4 bases and J lost 10 bases. CDR3 size: 15 residues. The CDR3 here is CASSSGQGLGSPLHF. CDR3 coding DNA: TGTGCCAGCAGTTCCGGACAGGGTTTGGGGTCACCCCTCCACTTT.

This clonotype turned up a few times. The chain couples TRBV12-3 or TRBV12-4 to TRBJ1-1; D is undetermined. The CDR3 extends over 14 amino acids. The germline V and J ends were trimmed by 9 bases and 1 base, with 15 bases remaining between them. The CDR3 is CASHLKGPNTEAFF. The DNA for the CDR3 is TGTGCCAGTCATTTGAAGGGTCCGAACACTGAAGCTTTCTTT.

This clonotype has at least ten counts. This chain uses TRBV28 with TRBJ2-5, with D perhaps assigned TRBD1 or TRBD2 (5 bases each). Germline CDR1 MDHEN, CDR2 SYDVKM. The V end was cut by 2 bases, the J end by 3 bases, with 10 bases between. The CDR3 runs to 14 residues. This CDR3 reads CASSLGGDEETQYF. The CDR3 bases are TGTGCCAGCAGTTTAGGGGGAGACGAAGAGACCCAGTACTTC.

Of note for this clonotype: No conserved phenylalanine or tryptophan is present at the end of the CDR3, so a read error is the likely explanation. The chain carries TRBV7-9 and TRBJ1-5; D is unclear. The CDR3 consists of 11 residues. CDR1 SEHNR and CDR2 FQNEAQ come from the germline V gene (reference sequence). V lost 5 bases, J lost 10 bases, and 9 bases lay in between. This CDR3 reads CASSEGGPQHL. CDR3 nucleotide sequence: TGTGCCAGCAGCGAGGGAGGACCCCAGCATCTT.

Many counts were recorded for this clonotype. The V call is TRBV3-1, the J call TRBJ1-1; tentatively, D is TRBD1 (5 bases). The germline V gene has CDR1 LGHDT and CDR2 YNNKEL (reference sequence). The CDR3 consists of 14 residues. The V gene lost 5 bases and the J gene lost 7 bases, with 17 bases spanning the gap. For the CDR3, the DNA is TGTGCCAGCAGCAACCGGGGCCATTTTTTTGAAGCTTTCTTT. It translates to CASSNRGHFFEAFF.

In this sample, this clonotype turned up once. This rearrangement joins TRBV7-2 to TRBJ2-3; 9 bases fit TRBD2. The CDR3 consists of 18 residues. The V and J ends lost 5 bases and 6 bases, in that order; junction bases with no gene match: 18. From germline, CDR1 is SGHTA and CDR2 FQGNSA. In nucleotides, the CDR3 is TGTGCCAGCAGCCCTACCCGTTGTGGACTAGCGTTTTGTGATACGCAGTATTTT. Protein: CASSPTRCGLAFCDTQYF.

This clonotype was recorded at least ten times. This chain uses TRBV9 with TRBJ2-5, with D perhaps matching TRBD2 (5 bases). The CDR3 is 15 amino acids. Between the trimmed V and J ends, which lost 2 bases and 5 bases, there was a span of 16 bases. Germline V lookup: CDR1 SGDLS, CDR2 YYNGEE. The CDR3 bases are TGTGCCAGCAGCGTTGGACCTGACGGGGAGGAGACCCAGTACTTC. This gives the protein CASSVGPDGEETQYF.

This chain links TRBV6-1 with TRBJ1-1, with 8 bases aligning to TRBD1. Germline CDR1 MNHNS, CDR2 SASEGT. The CDR3 covers 16 residues. Trimming removed 7 bases from V and 1 base from J; junction bases left unmatched: 11. As DNA, the CDR3 is TGTGCCAGCACCAAAACTCGACAGGGGAAGAACACTGAAGCTTTCTTT. It yields the protein CASTKTRQGKNTEAFF.